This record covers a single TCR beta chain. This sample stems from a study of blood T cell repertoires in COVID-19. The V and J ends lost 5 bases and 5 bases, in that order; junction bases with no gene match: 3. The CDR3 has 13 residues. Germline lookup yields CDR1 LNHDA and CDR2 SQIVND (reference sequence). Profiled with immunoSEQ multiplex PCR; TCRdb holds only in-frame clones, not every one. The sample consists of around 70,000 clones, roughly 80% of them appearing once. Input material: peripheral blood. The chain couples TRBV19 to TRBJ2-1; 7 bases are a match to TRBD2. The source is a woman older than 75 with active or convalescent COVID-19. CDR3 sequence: CASSPLADNEQFF. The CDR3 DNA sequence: TGTGCCAGTAGTCCCCTAGCGGACAATGAGCAGTTCTTC.